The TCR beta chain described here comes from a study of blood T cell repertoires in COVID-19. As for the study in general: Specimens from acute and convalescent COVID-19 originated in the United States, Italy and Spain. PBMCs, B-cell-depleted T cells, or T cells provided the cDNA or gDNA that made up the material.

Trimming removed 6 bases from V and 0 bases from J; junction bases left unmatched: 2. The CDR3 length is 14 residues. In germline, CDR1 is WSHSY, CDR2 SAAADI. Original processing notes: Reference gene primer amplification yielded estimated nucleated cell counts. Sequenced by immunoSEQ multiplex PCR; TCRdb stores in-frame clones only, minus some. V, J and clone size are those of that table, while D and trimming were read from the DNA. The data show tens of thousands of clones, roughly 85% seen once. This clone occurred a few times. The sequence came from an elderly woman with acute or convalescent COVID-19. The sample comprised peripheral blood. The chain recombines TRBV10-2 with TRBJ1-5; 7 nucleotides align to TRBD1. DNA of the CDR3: TGCGCCAGCAGGGACAGGCATAGCAATCAGCCCCAGCATTTT. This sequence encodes CASRDRHSNQPQHF.